The clone carrying this T cell receptor (beta chain) was seen a handful of times. Time point indicated: newly diagnosed GD, antithyroid drugs for less than 3 months. From PBMCs, RNA was extracted and then used to make the TCR library. With iRepertoire HTBI primers and Arm-PCR of CDR3 regions, TCR beta libraries were built. TCRdb reprocessed the multiplex PCR reads via MiXCR and lists one record per CDR3 protein. This sample carries almost 450,000 distinct CDR3 sequences, around 17% of them seen once, and the ten largest clones take around 10%. The data were taken from a study of regulatory T cells in long-lasting Graves disease. The V gene's germline CDR1 is MGHRA and CDR2 YSYEKL. The V end was cut by 0 bases, the J end by 6 bases, with 15 bases between. This CDR3 contains 16 residues. The data also belong to a second study, concerning T cells in Graves' hyperthyroidism and ophthalmopathy.

J is TRBJ2-1 and V is TRBV4-1; D not resolved. The sequencing used peripheral blood mononuclear cells (PBMCs), collected at new diagnosis, from a patient treated with antithyroid drugs. The TCR originated in a woman in her twenties or thirties with Graves disease. The CDR3 sequence is CASSQDRSRRRNEQFF. CDR3 sequence (DNA): TGCGCCAGCAGCCAAGATCGGTCTAGACGGCGCAATGAGCAGTTCTTC.